One TCR beta chain is described in this entry. This sample is drawn from a study of blood T cell repertoires in COVID-19. About the research overall: Acute and convalescent COVID-19 samples came from the United States, Italy and Spain. Sample material is recorded as cDNA or gDNA derived from T cells, B-cell-depleted T cells, or PBMCs.

Authors' data handling: Reference gene primers were amplified, and this amplification served to estimate nucleated cell counts. Profiling relied on immunoSEQ multiplex PCR, and the TCRdb table lists in-frame clones only, not all of them. V, J and clone size derive from that table, while D and trimming were established from the DNA sequence. The sample carries 200,000 or so clones, around 87% recorded once. This TCR derives from a man in his fifties or sixties with acute or convalescent COVID-19. Sequenced material: peripheral blood.

CDR3: CASGGQPYEQYF. DNA of the CDR3: TGTGCCAGCGGCGGACAGCCCTACGAGCAGTACTTC. V gene TRBV5-6 combines with J gene TRBJ2-7; D may be TRBD1 (6 bases). The V gene lost 7 bases and the J gene lost 2 bases, with 10 bases spanning the gap. Germline-derived CDR1 and CDR2 are SGHDT and YYEEEE. The length of the CDR3 is 12 residues.